Sequencing of this T cell receptor (beta chain) was carried out in a study of T cells in localized non-small cell lung cancer. The study, taken as a whole, reports: It was uninvolved adjacent lung that showed the highest T cell clonality, exceeding tumor.

The length of the CDR3 is 15 residues. The germline V and J ends were trimmed by 0 bases and 4 bases, with 11 bases remaining between them. From germline, CDR1 is SGHRS and CDR2 YFSETQ. Of note for this clone: Antigen specificity is unknown.

The method was immunoSEQ multiplex PCR; TCRdb's version includes in-frame clones alone and lacks a portion of them. The sample consists of approximately 150,000 clones, more than 80% of them appearing once. The gene calls are TRBV5-1 and TRBJ2-1; tentatively, D is TRBD2 (6 bases). The source was peripheral blood, collected before any cancer treatment. The receptor was isolated from a female donor older than 55 with stage I lung adenocarcinoma. This CDR3 reads CASSLGWAGYNEQFF. In DNA, the CDR3 is TGCGCCAGCAGCTTGGGATGGGCGGGGTACAATGAGCAGTTCTTC.